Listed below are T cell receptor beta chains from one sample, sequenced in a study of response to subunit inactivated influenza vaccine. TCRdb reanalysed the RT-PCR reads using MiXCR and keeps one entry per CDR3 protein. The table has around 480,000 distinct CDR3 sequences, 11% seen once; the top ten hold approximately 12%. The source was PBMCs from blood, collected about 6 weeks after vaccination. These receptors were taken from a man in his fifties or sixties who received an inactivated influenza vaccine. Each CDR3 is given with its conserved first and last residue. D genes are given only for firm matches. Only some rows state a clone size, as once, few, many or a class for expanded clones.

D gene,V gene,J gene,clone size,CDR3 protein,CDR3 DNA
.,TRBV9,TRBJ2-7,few,CASSPSPGRDEQYF,TGTGCCAGCAGCCCCTCCCCGGGTCGGGACGAGCAGTACTTC
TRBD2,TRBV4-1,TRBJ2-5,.,CASSHGLAGGHVF,TGCGCCAGCAGCCACGGACTAGCGGGGGGCCACGTCTTC
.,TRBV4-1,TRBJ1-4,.,CASSLTNNEKLFF,TGCGCCAGCAGCCTTACTAATAATGAAAAACTGTTTTTT
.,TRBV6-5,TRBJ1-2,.,CASSYTPMTAYYGYTF,TGTGCCAGCAGTTACACACCCATGACAGCCTACTATGGCTACACCTTC
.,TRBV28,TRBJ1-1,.,CASNSPGAPSTEAFF,TGTGCCAGTAACTCACCGGGGGCCCCCTCTACTGAAGCTTTCTTT
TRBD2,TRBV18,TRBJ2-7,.,CASSPGLAGGRFYEQYF,TGTGCCAGCTCACCAGGACTAGCGGGAGGGCGTTTCTACGAGCAGTACTTC
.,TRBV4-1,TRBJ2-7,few,CASSQDLSGYEQYF,TGCGCCAGCAGCCAAGATCTTTCTGGGTACGAGCAGTACTTC
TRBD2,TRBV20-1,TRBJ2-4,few,CTCGTSTSGNIQYF,TGCACCTGTGGGACTAGCACCTCCGGAAACATTCAGTACTTC
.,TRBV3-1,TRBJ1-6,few,CASSGNEGRSPLHF,TGTGCCAGCAGCGGAAACGAAGGGCGTTCACCCCTCCACTTT
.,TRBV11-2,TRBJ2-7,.,CASSRSVGRDGRLLSYEQYF,TGTGCCAGCAGCCGGTCTGTGGGGCGGGATGGCCGACTCCTCTCCTACGAGCAGTACTTC
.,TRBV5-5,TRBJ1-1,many,CASSLLKRNMNTEAFF,TGTGCCAGCAGCTTGTTAAAGAGAAACATGAACACTGAAGCTTTCTTT
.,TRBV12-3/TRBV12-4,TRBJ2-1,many,CASSFITRDNEQFF,TGTGCCAGCAGTTTCATCACTAGGGACAATGAGCAGTTCTTC
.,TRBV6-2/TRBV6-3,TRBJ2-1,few,CASNENGDNEQFF,TGTGCCAGTAACGAAAACGGGGACAATGAGCAGTTCTTC
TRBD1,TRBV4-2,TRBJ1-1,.,CASSQAGGSTEAFF,TGTGCCAGCAGCCAAGCAGGGGGAAGCACTGAAGCTTTCTTT
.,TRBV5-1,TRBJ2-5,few,CASSLDNPSQETQYF,TGCGCCAGCAGCCTCGACAACCCAAGCCAAGAGACCCAGTACTTC
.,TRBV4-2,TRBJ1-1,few,CASSQVLRNTEAFF,TGTGCCAGCAGCCAAGTGCTGAGGAACACTGAAGCTTTCTTT
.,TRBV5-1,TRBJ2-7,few,CASRFGGDDEQYF,TGCGCCAGCAGGTTTGGGGGCGACGACGAGCAGTACTTC
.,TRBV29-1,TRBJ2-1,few,CSVENYRSNEQFF,TGCAGCGTTGAAAATTATAGGTCGAATGAGCAGTTCTTC
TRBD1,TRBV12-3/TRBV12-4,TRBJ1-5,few,CASRLGQGGRPQHF,TGTGCCAGCAGATTGGGACAGGGTGGACGGCCCCAGCATTTT
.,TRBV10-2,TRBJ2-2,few,CASSELSGDNPGELFF,TGCGCCAGCAGTGAGTTGTCAGGGGATAACCCCGGGGAGCTGTTTTTT
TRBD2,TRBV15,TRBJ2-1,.,CATSGGLAEYNEQFF,TGTGCCACCAGCGGAGGCCTAGCGGAGTACAATGAGCAGTTCTTC
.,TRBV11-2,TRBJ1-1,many,CASSSGATEAFF,TGTGCCAGCAGTTCAGGGGCCACTGAAGCTTTCTTT
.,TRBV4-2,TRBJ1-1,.,CASSHTPTGNTEAFF,TGTGCCAGCAGCCACACCCCGACAGGGAACACTGAAGCTTTCTTT
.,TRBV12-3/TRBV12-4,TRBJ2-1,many,CASSWGRGDYNEQFF,TGTGCCAGCAGTTGGGGCAGGGGTGACTACAATGAGCAGTTCTTC
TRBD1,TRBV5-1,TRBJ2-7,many,CASSLARDRGLYEQYF,TGCGCCAGCAGCTTGGCCCGGGACAGGGGGCTCTACGAGCAGTACTTC
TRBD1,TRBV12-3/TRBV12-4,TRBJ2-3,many,CASSAGTATDTQYF,TGTGCCAGCAGTGCCGGGACAGCCACAGATACGCAGTATTTT
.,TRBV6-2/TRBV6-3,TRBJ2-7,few,CASSYSGYYEQYF,TGTGCCAGCAGTTATTCAGGGTACTACGAGCAGTACTTC
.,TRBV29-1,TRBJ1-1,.,CSARLGETEAFF,TGCAGCGCTCGTCTAGGCGAAACTGAAGCTTTCTTT
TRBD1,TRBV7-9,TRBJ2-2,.,CASSLRTGDTGELFF,TGTGCCAGCAGCCTAAGGACAGGGGACACCGGGGAGCTGTTTTTT
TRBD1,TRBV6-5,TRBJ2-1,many,CASSYKDRFEQFF,TGTGCCAGCAGTTATAAGGACAGGTTTGAGCAGTTCTTC
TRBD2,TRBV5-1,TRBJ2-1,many,CASSLARTSGSYNEQFF,TGCGCCAGCAGCTTGGCCAGGACTAGCGGGAGTTACAATGAGCAGTTCTTC
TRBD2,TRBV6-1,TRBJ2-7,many,CASSSGLGRVMREQYF,TGTGCCAGCAGTAGCGGACTAGGGCGGGTTATGAGGGAGCAGTACTTC
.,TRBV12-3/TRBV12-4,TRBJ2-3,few,CASSLDGAGTDTQYF,TGTGCCAGCAGTTTAGACGGGGCGGGCACAGATACGCAGTATTTT
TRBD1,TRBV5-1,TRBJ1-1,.,CASSLASGGTEAFF,TGCGCCAGCAGCTTGGCGTCAGGGGGCACTGAAGCTTTCTTT
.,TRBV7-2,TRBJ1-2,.,CASSLRGIGYTF,TGTGCCAGCAGCCTAAGGGGGATTGGCTACACCTTC
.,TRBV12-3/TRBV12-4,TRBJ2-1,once,CASRKPKNEQFF,TGTGCCAGCAGGAAGCCTAAGAATGAGCAGTTCTTC
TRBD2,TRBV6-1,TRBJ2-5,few,CASSPSGGPGETQYF,TGTGCCAGCAGCCCCAGCGGGGGGCCGGGAGAGACCCAGTACTTC
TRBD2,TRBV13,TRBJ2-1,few,CASSHTTSGRINEQFF,TGTGCCAGCAGCCACACGACTAGCGGGAGGATCAATGAGCAGTTCTTC
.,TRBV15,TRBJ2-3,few,CATSKGGTDTQYF,TGTGCCACCAGCAAAGGTGGCACAGATACGCAGTATTTT
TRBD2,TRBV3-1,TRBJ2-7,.,CASSQDSASGRAKLNEQYF,TGTGCCAGCAGCCAAGATTCGGCTAGCGGGAGGGCCAAGCTAAACGAGCAGTACTTC